One sample yielded the 8 T cell receptor beta chains listed below, sequenced in a study of blood T cell repertoires in COVID-19. Profiled with immunoSEQ multiplex PCR; TCRdb holds only in-frame clones, not every one. Of over 250,000 clones listed, about 89% were seen once; the top ten hold roughly 10%. Sequencing input: PBMCs or T cells enriched from blood (not recorded which). The receptor set was obtained from a man between 40 and 49 years old who had recovered from COVID-19.

V is TRBV29-1 and J is TRBJ2-1, with D maybe TRBD2 (6 bases). V was shortened by 4 bases and J by 9 bases, with 13 bases between the two germline ends. The germline V gene has CDR1 SQVTM and CDR2 ANQGSEA. This CDR3 comprises 12 residues. CDR3 coding DNA: TGCAGCGTTGGGGGGAGGAGTGGTGAGCAGTTCTTC. This sequence encodes CSVGGRSGEQFF.

The rearrangement uses TRBV6-5 and TRBJ1-1; 8 nucleotides align to TRBD1. Germline CDR1 reads MNHEY; CDR2 reads SVGAGI. The trim removed 7 bases at V and 8 bases at J, leaving 12 bases unmatched. This CDR3 is 14 amino acids long. This CDR3 reads CASIPGTGIPEAFF. The CDR3 nucleotides are TGTGCCAGCATTCCCGGGACAGGTATCCCCGAAGCTTTCTTT.

V usage is TRBV11-2 and J usage is TRBJ2-2; 9 bases align to TRBD2. The J segment lost 5 bases and the V segment lost 5 bases, leaving 12 bases of the junction unmatched. This CDR3 region has 17 residues. Germline CDR1 is SGHAT and CDR2 is FQNNGV. The CDR3 here is CASSRTWRGGSTGELFF. The CDR3 bases are TGTGCCAGCAGCCGGACTTGGCGGGGGGGCAGTACCGGGGAGCTGTTTTTT.

This clone showed up just once. The V call is TRBV11-3, the J call TRBJ2-3; D might be TRBD1 (5 bases). Deletions cut 1 base from V and 0 bases from J, with 8 bases between. The V gene's germline CDR1 is SGHNT and CDR2 YENEEA. The CDR3 has 15 residues. CDR3 region: CASSLGQTSTDTQYF. Written as DNA, the CDR3 is TGTGCCAGCAGCTTAGGACAGACTAGCACAGATACGCAGTATTTT.

This rearrangement joins TRBV15 to TRBJ2-3; 12 bases are a match to TRBD2. Per germline, CDR1 LNHNV and CDR2 YYDKDF (reference sequence). The V segment lost 5 bases and the J segment 2 bases; nucleotides outside the gene matches: 5. The CDR3 has 16 residues. The CDR3 region has the DNA TGTGCCACCAGCGAAGGACTAGCGGGGTTCACAGATACGCAGTATTTT. Residues: CATSEGLAGFTDTQYF.

For the CDR3, the DNA is TGTGCCAGCAGCACTTGGGCTCAGCCCCAGCATTTT. It specifies CASSTWAQPQHF. The genes are TRBV28 and TRBJ1-5; D is unresolved. V was pared by 6 bases and J by 6 bases, with 9 bases between. Looked up from germline, CDR1 is MDHEN and CDR2 is SYDVKM. The CDR3 loop spans 12 amino acids.

The chain joins TRBV9 to TRBJ2-1, with a tentative D call TRBD1 (5 bases). This CDR3 has 15 amino acids. Per the germline V gene, CDR1 is SGDLS and CDR2 is YYNGEE. The V gene lost 0 bases and the J gene lost 9 bases, with 16 bases spanning the gap. The CDR3 spells CASSVGLVGRSEQFF. The DNA for the CDR3 is TGTGCCAGCAGCGTAGGTTTGGTGGGGCGATCTGAGCAGTTCTTC.

This chain connects TRBV9 to TRBJ2-3, with 10 bases fitting TRBD2. CDR3 length: 15 amino acids. Unmatched junction bases numbered 4, after V lost 3 bases and J lost 3 bases. Germline V gene data show CDR1 as SGDLS and CDR2 as YYNGEE. CDR3 protein: CASSERGGSTDTQYF. The CDR3 nucleotides are TGTGCCAGCAGCGAGCGGGGGGGCTCTACAGATACGCAGTATTTT.